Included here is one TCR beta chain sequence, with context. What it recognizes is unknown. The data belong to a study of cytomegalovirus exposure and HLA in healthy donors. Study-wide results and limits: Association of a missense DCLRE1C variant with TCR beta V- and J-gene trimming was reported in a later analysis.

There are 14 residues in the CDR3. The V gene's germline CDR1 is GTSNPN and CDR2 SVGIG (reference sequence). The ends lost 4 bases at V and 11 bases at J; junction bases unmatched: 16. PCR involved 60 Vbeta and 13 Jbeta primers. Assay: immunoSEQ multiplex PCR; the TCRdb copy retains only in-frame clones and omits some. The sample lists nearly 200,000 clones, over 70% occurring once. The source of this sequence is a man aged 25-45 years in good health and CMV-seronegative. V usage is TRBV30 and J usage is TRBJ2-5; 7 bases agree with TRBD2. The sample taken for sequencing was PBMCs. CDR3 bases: TGTGCCTGGACCAAAATTGGGAGGGGTTTTGAGCAGTACTTC. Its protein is CAWTKIGRGFEQYF.